The source of this TCR beta chain is a study of blood T cell repertoires in COVID-19. The wider study: The samples span acute and convalescent COVID-19 from the United States, Italy and Spain. The cDNA or gDNA used as material had been derived from T cells, B-cell-depleted T cells, or PBMCs.

Participants were aged about 18 to 89 years from around 26 US areas. Authors' analysis steps: Using reference gene primer amplification, nucleated cell counts were estimated. Sequencing used immunoSEQ multiplex PCR; TCRdb keeps in-frame clones, though not all of them. The DNA was the basis for D and trimming; V, J and clone size are from that table. The sample has more than 200,000 clones; 80% are singletons. V gave up 1 base and J gave up 9 bases, with 11 bases separating them. This CDR3 comprises 14 residues. The germline V gene encodes CDR1 SGHNT and CDR2 YYREEE (reference sequence). Specimen: PBMCs or T cells enriched from blood (not recorded which). V is TRBV5-4 and J is TRBJ1-6; tentative D call: TRBD1 (6 bases). The receptor comes from a man aged 25 to 40 with acute COVID-19. CDR3 sequence (DNA): TGTGCCAGCAGCTTGTCAGGGGTCGCTTCACCCCTCCACTTT. This encodes CASSLSGVASPLHF.